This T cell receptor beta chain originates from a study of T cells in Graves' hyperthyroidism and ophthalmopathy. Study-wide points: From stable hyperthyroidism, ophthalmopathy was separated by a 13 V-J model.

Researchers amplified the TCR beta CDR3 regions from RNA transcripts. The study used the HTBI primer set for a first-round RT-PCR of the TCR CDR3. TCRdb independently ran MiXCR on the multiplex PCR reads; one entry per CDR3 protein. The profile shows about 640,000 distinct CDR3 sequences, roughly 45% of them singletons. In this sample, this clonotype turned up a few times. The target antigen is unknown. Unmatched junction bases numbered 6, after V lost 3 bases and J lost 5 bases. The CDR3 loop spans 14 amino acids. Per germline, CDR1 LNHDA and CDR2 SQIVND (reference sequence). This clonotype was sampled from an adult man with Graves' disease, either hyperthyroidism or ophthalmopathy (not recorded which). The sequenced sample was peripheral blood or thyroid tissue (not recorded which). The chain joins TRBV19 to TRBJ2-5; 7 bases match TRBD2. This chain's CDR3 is CASSIGGNSETQYF. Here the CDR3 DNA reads TGTGCCAGTAGTATCGGGGGGAATTCGGAGACCCAGTACTTC.